The clone carrying this TCR beta chain occurred many times. The antigen is undetermined. Germline loops: CDR1 SGHAT, CDR2 FQNNGV. The V end lost 0 bases, the J end lost 8 bases, and 19 bases lay between the germline ends. The CDR3 extends over 16 amino acids. One entry per CDR3 protein results from TCRdb running MiXCR on the reads. The sample holds approximately 400,000 distinct CDR3 sequences, about a third seen once. This entry belongs to a study of T cell repertoires in cytomegalovirus infection. Study as a whole: Matching HLA type, along with CMV infection, was indicated by public TCR beta signatures.

General study findings and limits: Cumulated frequencies of public TCR beta families served to identify carriers of CMV plus the relevant HLA. The ex vivo response showed dominance by HLA-C-restricted CMV-specific TCR beta clonotypes.

The sequenced sample consisted of PBMCs. The V call is TRBV11-2, the J call TRBJ1-1, with TRBD1 as a possible D gene (6 bases). The receptor was derived from a human donor in good health (CMV status not recorded). Some clones in this sample may be carry-over from other donors' samples. The CDR3 nucleotides read TGTGCCAGCAGCTTAGAGCTGTTTGGGGGCGCTTCGGAAGCTTTCTTT. This translates into CASSLELFGGASEAFF.